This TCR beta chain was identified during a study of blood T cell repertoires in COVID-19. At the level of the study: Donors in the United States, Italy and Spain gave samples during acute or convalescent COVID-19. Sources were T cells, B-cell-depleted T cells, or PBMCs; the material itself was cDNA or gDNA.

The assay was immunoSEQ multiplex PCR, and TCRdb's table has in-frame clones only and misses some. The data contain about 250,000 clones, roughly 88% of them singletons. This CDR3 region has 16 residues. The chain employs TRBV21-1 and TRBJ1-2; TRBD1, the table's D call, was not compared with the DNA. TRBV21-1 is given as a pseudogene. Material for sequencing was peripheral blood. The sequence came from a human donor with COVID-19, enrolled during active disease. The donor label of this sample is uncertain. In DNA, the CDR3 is TGTGCCAGCAGCTCTCGAACAGTCAGGGGGACTGATGGCTACACCTTC. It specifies CASSSRTVRGTDGYTF.